Listed below are T cell receptor beta chains from one sample, sequenced in a study of T cells in Graves' hyperthyroidism and ophthalmopathy. TCRdb recomputed calls from the multiplex PCR reads with MiXCR, one row per CDR3 protein. Of 600,000 to 650,000 distinct CDR3 sequences in the sample, roughly 20% are singletons; the top ten hold approximately 30%. Sequenced: blood. These receptors were obtained from a man aged 25-45 years with Graves' ophthalmopathy. Both conserved end residues are part of each CDR3. A D gene is named only where the DNA matches it firmly. Some rows mark clone size as missing; the rest say once, few, many or name a class of expanded clone.

CDR3	DNA	size	V	D	J
CATRQGTNEKLFF	TGTGCCACCCGACAGGGAACTAATGAAAAACTGTTTTTT	few	TRBV19	TRBD1	TRBJ1-4
CSARASVTYEQYF	TGCAGTGCCAGGGCCTCGGTCACCTACGAGCAGTACTTC	.	TRBV20-1	.	TRBJ2-7
CASSLPWGSYEQYF	TGTGCCAGCAGTTTACCTTGGGGATCCTACGAGCAGTACTTC	many	TRBV28	.	TRBJ2-7
CSVRQGANQPQHF	TGCAGCGTTCGGCAGGGGGCTAATCAGCCCCAGCATTTT	.	TRBV29-1	TRBD1	TRBJ1-5
CASSLSGAYNEQFF	TGTGCCAGCAGTCTAAGCGGCGCCTACAATGAGCAGTTCTTC	many	TRBV27	.	TRBJ2-1
CASSPRGGGYEQYF	TGCGCCAGCAGCCCCCGCGGGGGGGGCTACGAGCAGTACTTC	few	TRBV5-1	TRBD2	TRBJ2-7
CASATPEEQFF	TGTGCCAGCGCAACGCCCGAGGAGCAGTTCTTC	.	TRBV2	.	TRBJ2-1
CASSYGQGRRNTEAFF	TGTGCCAGCAGTTACGGCCAGGGAAGGAGGAACACTGAAGCTTTCTTT	few	TRBV6-5	.	TRBJ1-1
CASSPRDRDEKLFF	TGTGCCAGCTCACCAAGGGACAGGGACGAAAAACTGTTTTTT	many	TRBV18	TRBD1	TRBJ1-4
CASSPGTPEETQYF	TGTGCCAGCAGCCCCGGGACCCCGGAGGAGACCCAGTACTTC	.	TRBV7-9	.	TRBJ2-5
CASSVDGEMNTEAFF	TGTGCCAGCAGCGTAGATGGGGAAATGAACACTGAAGCTTTCTTT	.	TRBV9	.	TRBJ1-1
CASSLLTPGGDTDTQYF	TGTGCCAGCAGCTTACTCACTCCGGGGGGAGACACAGATACGCAGTATTTT	.	TRBV7-9	TRBD2	TRBJ2-3
CASRLLGQPNTEAFF	TGTGCCAGCAGGCTCCTGGGACAACCGAACACTGAAGCTTTCTTT	few	TRBV6-1	.	TRBJ1-1
CASSVHREGGNSPLHF	TGTGCCAGCAGCGTCCACAGGGAAGGAGGTAATTCACCCCTCCACTTT	.	TRBV9	.	TRBJ1-6
CASSLRVLNYNEQFF	TGTGCCAGCAGCCTCCGGGTCCTAAACTACAATGAGCAGTTCTTC	many	TRBV7-2	.	TRBJ2-1
CASSLFMNTEAFF	TGTGCCAGCAGCTTATTTATGAACACTGAAGCTTTCTTT	.	TRBV6-1	.	TRBJ1-1
CASSLLTGELFF	TGTGCCAGCAGCCTCCTGACAGGAGAACTGTTTTTT	many	TRBV3-1	.	TRBJ2-2
CASSYTRQESSGANVLTF	TGTGCCAGCAGTTACACGAGACAGGAGAGCTCTGGGGCCAACGTCCTGACTTTC	many	TRBV6-7	.	TRBJ2-6
CASSQPGNTRELFF	TGTGCCAGCAGCCAACCTGGGAACACCAGGGAGCTGTTTTTT	few	TRBV13	.	TRBJ2-2
CSVAVDTEAFF	TGCAGCGTTGCCGTGGACACTGAAGCTTTCTTT	.	TRBV29-1	.	TRBJ1-1
CASSEGASASREQYF	TGTGCCAGCAGTGAAGGGGCTAGTGCATCGAGGGAGCAGTACTTC	many	TRBV6-1	.	TRBJ2-7
CASSSRTSEAFF	TGTGCCAGCAGCTCCCGGACGAGTGAAGCTTTCTTT	many	TRBV3-1	.	TRBJ1-1